Included here is one TCR beta chain sequence, with context. The germline V and J ends were trimmed by 4 bases and 5 bases, with 18 bases remaining between them. The germline V gene has CDR1 SGHTA and CDR2 FQGNSA. The length of the CDR3 is 15 residues. The sample is drawn from a study of beta chain features in type 1 diabetes. Expressed TCRB transcripts were sequenced, since all the RNA that had been isolated was reverse transcribed. Some clones are missing from TCRdb's copy, which holds only in-frame ones; the method was immunoSEQ multiplex PCR. The sample lists roughly 610,000 clones; roughly 15% were seen once.

The sequencing input was naive CD4+ T cells from blood. The genes are TRBV7-2 and TRBJ2-7; D may be TRBD2 (5 bases). The TCR comes from a man younger than 35 in good health. CDR3 in amino acids: CASSSYPGPLDEQYF. The CDR3 bases are TGTGCCAGCAGCTCCTACCCGGGCCCACTAGACGAGCAGTACTTC.